Listed below are T cell receptor beta chains from one sample, sequenced in a study of cytotoxic CD8 clonotypes in ibrutinib-treated CLL. Produced via immunoSEQ multiplex PCR; TCRdb's table is partial and in-frame only. The sample includes about 140,000 clones, 80% of them seen just once. The sample was PBMCs, taken after 36 months of ibrutinib treatment. Receptor source: a human donor with chronic lymphocytic leukemia. Each CDR3 is given with its conserved first and last residue. Each record gives: CDR3 DNA, CDR3 protein, CDR3 length, D gene, V gene, clone size, J gene. A D gene is named only where the DNA matches it firmly. The size of a clone is reported for some rows only, either as once, few or many, or as a class for expanded clones.

CDR3 DNA: TGTGCCAGCAGTTGGGGAAGAGATTTGAACACTGAAGCTTTCTTT
CDR3 protein: CASSWGRDLNTEAFF
CDR3 length: 15
D gene: .
V gene: TRBV6-1
clone size: once
J gene: TRBJ1-1

CDR3 DNA: TGCGCCAGCAGCTTGGTAGGGGTCACAGATACGCAGTATTTT
CDR3 protein: CASSLVGVTDTQYF
CDR3 length: 14
D gene: .
V gene: TRBV5-1
clone size: .
J gene: TRBJ2-3

CDR3 DNA: TGTGCCAGCAGTTACTCTATACAACATACCGGCCAGGAGCAGTACTTC
CDR3 protein: CASSYSIQHTGQEQYF
CDR3 length: 16
D gene: .
V gene: TRBV6-5
clone size: once
J gene: TRBJ2-7

CDR3 DNA: TGTGCCAGCAGCTTAGGATCTTTCACCGCAGGCAATCAGCCCCAGCATTTT
CDR3 protein: CASSLGSFTAGNQPQHF
CDR3 length: 17
D gene: .
V gene: TRBV7-6
clone size: .
J gene: TRBJ1-5

CDR3 DNA: TGCGCCAGCAGCTTGGCCTATGTGGGGGGCGGGAAAGATACGCAGTATTTT
CDR3 protein: CASSLAYVGGGKDTQYF
CDR3 length: 17
D gene: .
V gene: TRBV5-1
clone size: .
J gene: TRBJ2-3

CDR3 DNA: TGTGCCAGCAGTGCCGGGACAGGGTACGAGCAGTACTTC
CDR3 protein: CASSAGTGYEQYF
CDR3 length: 13
D gene: TRBD1
V gene: TRBV6-4
clone size: .
J gene: TRBJ2-7

CDR3 DNA: TGTGCCAGCAGCCCCATGAACAATGAGCAGTTCTTC
CDR3 protein: CASSPMNNEQFF
CDR3 length: 12
D gene: .
V gene: TRBV9
clone size: .
J gene: TRBJ2-1

CDR3 DNA: TGTGCCAGCAGCTTGGGACAGCCCTGGGAAAAACTGTTTTTT
CDR3 protein: CASSLGQPWEKLFF
CDR3 length: 14
D gene: TRBD1
V gene: TRBV9
clone size: once
J gene: TRBJ1-4

CDR3 DNA: TGTGCCAGCAGTGGGCCGACAGTTGACACTGAAGCTTTCTTT
CDR3 protein: CASSGPTVDTEAFF
CDR3 length: 14
D gene: .
V gene: TRBV2
clone size: .
J gene: TRBJ1-1

CDR3 DNA: TGTGCCAGCAGTCCTTTACAGGGGAAGGATGAAAAACTGTTTTTT
CDR3 protein: CASSPLQGKDEKLFF
CDR3 length: 15
D gene: TRBD1
V gene: TRBV27
clone size: .
J gene: TRBJ1-4

CDR3 DNA: TGTGCCAGCAGACTGAGAGGGACACCCTCCTACGAGCAGTACTTC
CDR3 protein: CASRLRGTPSYEQYF
CDR3 length: 15
D gene: .
V gene: TRBV27
clone size: .
J gene: TRBJ2-7

CDR3 DNA: TGTGCCAGCAGTGAAGAAGACGTTAACTATGGCTACACCTTC
CDR3 protein: CASSEEDVNYGYTF
CDR3 length: 14
D gene: .
V gene: TRBV6-1
clone size: .
J gene: TRBJ1-2

CDR3 DNA: TGTGCCAGCGAGGGTTTGCGCTACGAGCAGTACTTC
CDR3 protein: CASEGLRYEQYF
CDR3 length: 12
D gene: .
V gene: TRBV28
clone size: .
J gene: TRBJ2-7

CDR3 DNA: TGTGCCAGCAGGGTGGGACAGGGCCTTGGCTACACCTTC
CDR3 protein: CASRVGQGLGYTF
CDR3 length: 13
D gene: TRBD1
V gene: TRBV2
clone size: once
J gene: TRBJ1-2

CDR3 DNA: TGTGCCAGCAGTCCCCAGGGGTCCAAAAACATTCAGTACTTC
CDR3 protein: CASSPQGSKNIQYF
CDR3 length: 14
D gene: .
V gene: TRBV28
clone size: .
J gene: TRBJ2-4

CDR3 DNA: TGTGCCAGCAGCTTATCCGGGAATTTTCAGCCCCAGCATTTT
CDR3 protein: CASSLSGNFQPQHF
CDR3 length: 14
D gene: .
V gene: TRBV7-7
clone size: .
J gene: TRBJ1-5

CDR3 DNA: TGTGCCAGTAGTATCCGCGGGGGGCAGGGCGGTGCCGGGGAGCTGTTTTTT
CDR3 protein: CASSIRGGQGGAGELFF
CDR3 length: 17
D gene: TRBD2
V gene: TRBV19
clone size: .
J gene: TRBJ2-2

CDR3 DNA: TGTGCCAGCACCCGTCTTACGGGGGGCATGAACTATGGCTACACCTTC
CDR3 protein: CASTRLTGGMNYGYTF
CDR3 length: 16
D gene: .
V gene: TRBV27
clone size: .
J gene: TRBJ1-2

CDR3 DNA: TGTGCCAGCAGTCCAGGACAGCTTGAAGCTTTCTTT
CDR3 protein: CASSPGQLEAFF
CDR3 length: 12
D gene: .
V gene: TRBV2
clone size: .
J gene: TRBJ1-1

CDR3 DNA: TGCGCCAGCAGCCAATACAGGGTTGGGCGCGGTCGGGATTACACTGAAGCTTTCTTT
CDR3 protein: CASSQYRVGRGRDYTEAFF
CDR3 length: 19
D gene: .
V gene: TRBV4-1
clone size: .
J gene: TRBJ1-1

CDR3 DNA: TGTGCCAGCTCACCGGGCAGGGGCGGGAATGAGCAGTTCTTC
CDR3 protein: CASSPGRGGNEQFF
CDR3 length: 14
D gene: .
V gene: TRBV18
clone size: .
J gene: TRBJ2-1

CDR3 DNA: TGTGCCAGCGAGGGAGGCTCATCCTACAATGAGCAGTTCTTC
CDR3 protein: CASEGGSSYNEQFF
CDR3 length: 14
D gene: .
V gene: TRBV5-8
clone size: few
J gene: TRBJ2-1

CDR3 DNA: TGTGCCAGCACCGACAGGGTTGCCGTTCAGCCCCAGCATTTT
CDR3 protein: CASTDRVAVQPQHF
CDR3 length: 14
D gene: TRBD1
V gene: TRBV2
clone size: .
J gene: TRBJ1-5

CDR3 DNA: TGTGCCAGCAGCCCAATCCGAGCGGGAGGAGGTGAGCAGTACTTC
CDR3 protein: CASSPIRAGGGEQYF
CDR3 length: 15
D gene: TRBD2
V gene: TRBV7-8
clone size: many
J gene: TRBJ2-7

CDR3 DNA: TGTGCCAGCAGACTTAACAGGGTGGGGAATTCACCCCTCCACTTT
CDR3 protein: CASRLNRVGNSPLHF
CDR3 length: 15
D gene: .
V gene: TRBV2
clone size: .
J gene: TRBJ1-6

CDR3 DNA: TGCGCCAGCAGCTTCGGGAGCGGCTACGAGCAGTACTTC
CDR3 protein: CASSFGSGYEQYF
CDR3 length: 13
D gene: .
V gene: TRBV5-1
clone size: .
J gene: TRBJ2-7

CDR3 DNA: TGTGCCAGCAGCCCCACCCCTAGCGGATCATACAATGAGCAGTTCTTC
CDR3 protein: CASSPTPSGSYNEQFF
CDR3 length: 16
D gene: TRBD2
V gene: TRBV7-8
clone size: .
J gene: TRBJ2-1

CDR3 DNA: TGTGCCATTAAGTCAGGGCTTAGCACTGAAGCTTTCTTT
CDR3 protein: CAIKSGLSTEAFF
CDR3 length: 13
D gene: .
V gene: TRBV7-9
clone size: few
J gene: TRBJ1-1

CDR3 DNA: TGTGCCATCAGTGAGGAAGGGCGAGACTATGGCTACACCTTC
CDR3 protein: CAISEEGRDYGYTF
CDR3 length: 14
D gene: .
V gene: TRBV10-3
clone size: .
J gene: TRBJ1-2

CDR3 DNA: TGTGCCAGCAGCTCCCTTAGCGGGAACACCGGGGAGCTGTTTTTT
CDR3 protein: CASSSLSGNTGELFF
CDR3 length: 15
D gene: .
V gene: TRBV11-2
clone size: .
J gene: TRBJ2-2

CDR3 DNA: TGTGCCAGTACGCCCGGGGGCTTCCAAGAGACCCAGTACTTC
CDR3 protein: CASTPGGFQETQYF
CDR3 length: 14
D gene: .
V gene: TRBV19
clone size: .
J gene: TRBJ2-5

CDR3 DNA: TGTGCCAGCAGCTTACGGGTAGAGCTCTCTGGAAACACCATATATTTT
CDR3 protein: CASSLRVELSGNTIYF
CDR3 length: 16
D gene: .
V gene: TRBV7-6
clone size: .
J gene: TRBJ1-3

CDR3 DNA: TGTGCCAGCAGCTTAAACAGGGGAGGAGGCTACACCTTC
CDR3 protein: CASSLNRGGGYTF
CDR3 length: 13
D gene: TRBD1
V gene: TRBV11-2
clone size: once
J gene: TRBJ1-2

CDR3 DNA: TGCGCCAGCAGCTCCACCTGGACAGGGAGCTCCTACGAGCAGTACTTC
CDR3 protein: CASSSTWTGSSYEQYF
CDR3 length: 16
D gene: TRBD1
V gene: TRBV5-1
clone size: .
J gene: TRBJ2-7

CDR3 DNA: TGTGCCAGCAGCTTAGTGTACAGGGGGAACACTGAAGCTTTCTTT
CDR3 protein: CASSLVYRGNTEAFF
CDR3 length: 15
D gene: TRBD1
V gene: TRBV7-8
clone size: .
J gene: TRBJ1-1

CDR3 DNA: TGCGCCAGCAGCCAACGTAAATGGGGGGGACCAGATACGCAGTATTTT
CDR3 protein: CASSQRKWGGPDTQYF
CDR3 length: 16
D gene: TRBD2
V gene: TRBV4-1
clone size: .
J gene: TRBJ2-3

CDR3 DNA: TGTGCCAGCAGCTTCACAGGGGGCAGCGGGGAGCTGTTTTTT
CDR3 protein: CASSFTGGSGELFF
CDR3 length: 14
D gene: TRBD1
V gene: TRBV7-9
clone size: .
J gene: TRBJ2-2

CDR3 DNA: TGTGCCAGCAGCCAAGCGAGAATAAGCTCCGGGGAGCTGTTTTTT
CDR3 protein: CASSQARISSGELFF
CDR3 length: 15
D gene: .
V gene: TRBV7-9
clone size: .
J gene: TRBJ2-2

CDR3 DNA: TGTGCCAGCAGCCGGAGGAGGGCAACTAATGAAAAACTGTTTTTT
CDR3 protein: CASSRRRATNEKLFF
CDR3 length: 15
D gene: .
V gene: TRBV7-8
clone size: .
J gene: TRBJ1-4

CDR3 DNA: TGTGCCAGCTCACCACCGGGCGGAAGCTATGGCTACACCTTC
CDR3 protein: CASSPPGGSYGYTF
CDR3 length: 14
D gene: .
V gene: TRBV18
clone size: .
J gene: TRBJ1-2

CDR3 DNA: TGTGCCAGCAGTCGTAGCGGGAGCACAGATACGCAGTATTTT
CDR3 protein: CASSRSGSTDTQYF
CDR3 length: 14
D gene: TRBD2
V gene: TRBV6-4
clone size: .
J gene: TRBJ2-3

CDR3 DNA: TGCGCCAGCAGGGGGGGGCAGGGGTCGAACACCGGGGAGCTGTTTTTT
CDR3 protein: CASRGGQGSNTGELFF
CDR3 length: 16
D gene: .
V gene: TRBV10-2
clone size: .
J gene: TRBJ2-2

CDR3 DNA: TGTGCCACCATATCAAACCCGAGCACAGATACGCAGTATTTT
CDR3 protein: CATISNPSTDTQYF
CDR3 length: 14
D gene: .
V gene: TRBV19
clone size: .
J gene: TRBJ2-3

CDR3 DNA: TGTGCCAGCAGTTTGCGACTCTCGGGGACGGGATACTACAATGAGCAGTTCTTC
CDR3 protein: CASSLRLSGTGYYNEQFF
CDR3 length: 18
D gene: .
V gene: TRBV27
clone size: .
J gene: TRBJ2-1

CDR3 DNA: TGTGCCTGGAGTGTAAAGGGGACAGTGAACACTGAAGCTTTCTTT
CDR3 protein: CAWSVKGTVNTEAFF
CDR3 length: 15
D gene: TRBD1
V gene: TRBV30
clone size: few
J gene: TRBJ1-1

CDR3 DNA: TGTGCCACCAGCAGAGATACGAGGGCTGAAGCTTTCTTT
CDR3 protein: CATSRDTRAEAFF
CDR3 length: 13
D gene: .
V gene: TRBV15
clone size: .
J gene: TRBJ1-1

CDR3 DNA: TGTGCCAGCAGCCTACTGACAGGGAATACTGAAGCTTTCTTT
CDR3 protein: CASSLLTGNTEAFF
CDR3 length: 14
D gene: TRBD1
V gene: TRBV6-1
clone size: .
J gene: TRBJ1-1

CDR3 DNA: TGTGCCAGCAGCTTGGCCTATCGTGACACCTCTGGAAACACCATATATTTT
CDR3 protein: CASSLAYRDTSGNTIYF
CDR3 length: 17
D gene: .
V gene: TRBV5-6
clone size: .
J gene: TRBJ1-3

CDR3 DNA: TGTGCCAGCCGCCGAGGCTCCTACGAGCAGTACTTC
CDR3 protein: CASRRGSYEQYF
CDR3 length: 12
D gene: .
V gene: TRBV2
clone size: once
J gene: TRBJ2-7

CDR3 DNA: TGTGCCAGCAGTGACCAAGTAGGGACAGCCCACTCCTACGAGCAGTACTTC
CDR3 protein: CASSDQVGTAHSYEQYF
CDR3 length: 17
D gene: TRBD1
V gene: TRBV2
clone size: few
J gene: TRBJ2-7

CDR3 DNA: TGTGCCAGCAGTGAACGGGGCGAAGCTTTCTTT
CDR3 protein: CASSERGEAFF
CDR3 length: 11
D gene: .
V gene: TRBV2
clone size: .
J gene: TRBJ1-1

CDR3 DNA: TGCGCCAGCAGCTTTTCGGGACTAGTCTCCAATGAGCAGTTCTTC
CDR3 protein: CASSFSGLVSNEQFF
CDR3 length: 15
D gene: TRBD2
V gene: TRBV5-1
clone size: .
J gene: TRBJ2-1

CDR3 DNA: TGCGCCAGCAGCCTCTCAAGACTAGCGGTTTACAATGAGCAGTTCTTC
CDR3 protein: CASSLSRLAVYNEQFF
CDR3 length: 16
D gene: TRBD2
V gene: TRBV4-1
clone size: .
J gene: TRBJ2-1

CDR3 DNA: TGTGCCAGCAGTTACCGGGACAGGGGAACCTATGGCTACACCTTC
CDR3 protein: CASSYRDRGTYGYTF
CDR3 length: 15
D gene: TRBD1
V gene: TRBV27
clone size: .
J gene: TRBJ1-2

CDR3 DNA: TGTGCCAGCAGTTCCGGCGGGAACCAAGAGACCCAGTACTTC
CDR3 protein: CASSSGGNQETQYF
CDR3 length: 14
D gene: .
V gene: TRBV27
clone size: .
J gene: TRBJ2-5

CDR3 DNA: TGCGCCAGCAGCCCAAGATACGGAAGCGGTGGAGTGAACACTGAAGCTTTCTTT
CDR3 protein: CASSPRYGSGGVNTEAFF
CDR3 length: 18
D gene: .
V gene: TRBV4-1
clone size: .
J gene: TRBJ1-1

CDR3 DNA: TGTGCCAGCAGTCTGACAGGCTATGGCTACACCTTC
CDR3 protein: CASSLTGYGYTF
CDR3 length: 12
D gene: .
V gene: TRBV28
clone size: few
J gene: TRBJ1-2

CDR3 DNA: TGTGCTAGTGGTTTCGGGACAGAACTCTATGGCTACACCTTC
CDR3 protein: CASGFGTELYGYTF
CDR3 length: 14
D gene: TRBD1
V gene: TRBV12-5
clone size: .
J gene: TRBJ1-2

CDR3 DNA: TGCAGCGTTGAACGGGGAAGGAACACTGAAGCTTTCTTT
CDR3 protein: CSVERGRNTEAFF
CDR3 length: 13
D gene: .
V gene: TRBV29-1
clone size: .
J gene: TRBJ1-1